The clone carrying this TCR beta chain was seen repeatedly, ten times or more. Its antigen is not identified. Conversion of TCR transcripts into cDNA relied on 5'RACE template switching, which added a universal primer site and UMIs. TCRdb passed the 5' RACE reads through MiXCR, listing each CDR3 protein once. Here the sample spans approximately 260,000 distinct CDR3 sequences, around 4.9% being singletons. This specimen belongs to a study of T cells after yellow fever vaccination. Study-wide points: Re-detected after boosting: most primary clones, more than 95% of CD4 and about 85% of CD8.

Germline V lookup: CDR1 WNHNN, CDR2 SYGVQD (reference sequence). CDR3 size: 13 residues. Trimming removed 4 bases from V and 10 bases from J, with 14 bases in between. The material was CD4+ T cells sorted from PBMCs, obtained on the day of the yellow fever booster vaccination. This TCR came from a man between 18 and 29 years old who received the YFV17D yellow fever vaccine. The chain joins TRBV10-1 to TRBJ2-1; D is ambiguous. The CDR3 region has the DNA TGCGCCAGCAGTGCCTCTCAATTAGGGGAGCAGTTCTTC. Amino acids: CASSASQLGEQFF.